Described below is a single T cell receptor beta chain sequence and its context. The clone's antigen remains unknown. For CDR1 and CDR2, the germline V gene (reference sequence) lists GTSNPN and SVGIG. Inclusive of the bounding cysteine and phenylalanine, the CDR3 is 14 residues long. Only the protein sequence is given. The library was produced with 5' RACE. For each TCR library, 3,500 to 4,000 ng of total RNA was used. cDNA was synthesized with SMARTScribe reverse transcriptase in eight separate reactions per sample. During cDNA synthesis, unique molecular identifiers containing a 6-nucleotide sample barcode were introduced by template switching. TCRalpha and TCRbeta cDNA was amplified in two nested PCRs of roughly 16 and 10 cycles, and bead purification was carried out after each PCR. Before amplification, the cDNA was both treated with uracil DNA-glycosylase and purified with the QIAquick PCR purification kit. In the second PCR, Illumina TruSeq-compatible adapters and sample-specific barcodes were added. Library quality and concentration were checked on TapeStation and Qubit, and libraries were pooled at roughly 5.1 ng each. Pooled libraries were sequenced on an Illumina HiSeq2500 single-index Rapid Run with 2 x 100 bp reads and custom sequencing primers. The source study handled its data this way. UMI-based consensus assembly with MiGEC version 1.2.6 was used to correct PCR and sequencing errors. V(D)J alignment, clonotype assembly and CDR3 extraction were performed with MiXCR version 2.1.1. To normalise gene usage, clonotype sharing and MAIT/NKT TCR abundance, the top 1000, 10 000 and 20 000 clonotypes in each sample were analysed. After downsampling to 27 000 UMIs, diversity was calculated as the inverse Simpson index using the vegan R package. Paired Mann-Whitney U tests on discordant twin pairs were used, with Benjamini-Hochberg multiple-testing correction. Reads reprocessed by TCRdb are summarized as one entry per CDR3 protein sequence, and DNA is absent. In this record, the V and J calls reflect TCRdb's handling and not the investigators' own analysis. The data table for this sample lists 420,000 or so distinct CDR3 sequences. Of the sample, approximately 2.3% is held by the ten largest clones.

These data originate in a study of monozygotic twins with inflammatory bowel disease (dated by TCRdb to between 2018 and 2020). For the wider study: A total of approximately 28 monozygotic twin pairs were included in the full study, comprising nine German pairs (four IBD-concordant, five IBD-discordant) and 19 IBD-discordant Danish pairs. Each individual had, on average, about 151 000 unique TCRalpha sequences and 181 000 unique TCRbeta sequences available for analysis. The search for disease-associated traits relied mainly on comparing, within discordant pairs, IBD patients with their genetically identical healthy co-twins. Points the paper makes about the study in general: The analysis was unable to tell apart different T cell subtypes. Compared with healthy twins, IBD patients had fewer clonotypes in common with other individuals, a difference most pronounced in patients showing signs of disease activity. Because patients were on differing immunosuppressive treatments, the repertoires may have picked up extra background noise and inter-individual variability. A decrease in TCRbeta repertoire diversity, as measured by inverse Simpson index, was observed in IBD patients compared with their healthy co-twins. Concordant and discordant twins showed no difference in repertoire similarity, possibly because of limited statistical power. No single strong signal or clonotype linked to IBD turned up in the results, so the idea that one exists was not supported.

An approximately 2.5 ml peripheral blood sample was drawn into PAXgene tubes per donor and stored at -80°C. Total RNA was isolated from whole blood with the PAXgene blood miRNA kit on an automated QIAcube, without T cell sorting. Peripheral blood from monozygotic twin pairs who were concordant or discordant for inflammatory bowel disease underwent deep TCRalpha and TCRbeta repertoire profiling using unique molecular barcoding. For every twin pair, smoking habits were documented, and each individual was categorised as a current, former or never smoker. The sample comprised blood. The TCR sequence derives from a human donor with ulcerative colitis or Crohn's disease, or a healthy co-twin of an affected twin (not recorded which). The rearranged segments are TRBV30 and TRBJ2-5. The CDR3 region: CAWSVRPPVQTQYF.